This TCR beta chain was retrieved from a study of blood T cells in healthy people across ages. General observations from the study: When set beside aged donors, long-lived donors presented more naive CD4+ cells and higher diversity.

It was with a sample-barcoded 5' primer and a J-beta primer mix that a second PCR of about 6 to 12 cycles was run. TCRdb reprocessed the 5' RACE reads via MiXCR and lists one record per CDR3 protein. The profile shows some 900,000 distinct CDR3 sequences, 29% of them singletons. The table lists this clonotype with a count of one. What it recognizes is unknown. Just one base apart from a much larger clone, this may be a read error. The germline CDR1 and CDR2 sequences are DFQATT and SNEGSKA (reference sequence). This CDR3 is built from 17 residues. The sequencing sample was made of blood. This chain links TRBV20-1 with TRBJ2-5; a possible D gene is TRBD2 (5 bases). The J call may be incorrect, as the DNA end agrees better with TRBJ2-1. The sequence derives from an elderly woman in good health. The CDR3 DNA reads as TGCAGTGCTAGAGATACCAGACTAACCAGGTACCAAGAGACCCAGTTCTTC. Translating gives CSARDTRLTRYQETQFF.